The text below deals with one T cell receptor (beta chain). Patients in Seattle were enrolled during active infection, then followed longitudinally. The sample is drawn from a study of blood T cell repertoires in COVID-19. Study in general: Acute and convalescent COVID-19 samples came from the United States, Italy and Spain. From T cells, B-cell-depleted T cells, or PBMCs came the material, which was cDNA or gDNA.

Original data processing: How many nucleated cells were present was estimated from reference gene primer amplification. The assay was immunoSEQ multiplex PCR, and TCRdb's table has in-frame clones only and misses some. V and J calls and clone size are those listed in that table; D and trimming were worked out from the DNA. Among a few hundred thousand clones, roughly 80% were seen once, and the ten largest hold 7.5% to 9.5%. The source is a woman at least 80 years old with COVID-19, enrolled during active disease. What was sequenced was peripheral blood.

The CDR3 DNA reads as TGTGCCAGTAGTATAGGTCCCCTTGCGGTCAGGGGGCAAGGCACTGAAGCTTTCTTT. This codes for CASSIGPLAVRGQGTEAFF. The chain recombines TRBV19 with TRBJ1-1, with 8 bases that match TRBD1. The CDR3 extends over 19 amino acids. The J segment lost 4 bases and the V segment lost 1 base, leaving 17 bases of the junction unmatched. Per the germline V gene, CDR1 is LNHDA and CDR2 is SQIVND (reference sequence). Supplemented by reference TRBV19 and TRBJ1-1, the full variable domain reads DGGITQSPKYLFRKEGQNVTLSCEQNLNHDAMYWYRQDPGQGLRLIYYSQIVNDFQKGDIAEGYSVSREKKESFPLTVTSAQKNPTAFYLCASSIGPLAVRGQGTEAFFGQGTRLTVV.